Listed here are 12 T cell receptor beta chains from one sample, sequenced in a study of a mutant IDH1 vaccine in newly diagnosed glioma. Noted time point: week 47, end of study. Every single dose of the vaccine, 300 ug of mutant IDH1 20-mer peptide, came with topical imiquimod. The antigens for these receptors are not known. Some clones are missing from TCRdb's copy, which holds only in-frame ones; the method was immunoSEQ multiplex PCR. The sample lists 90,000 to 100,000 clones; roughly 89% were seen once. Specimen: PBMCs, collected from a glioma patient whose treatment included an IDH1 peptide vaccine. Source of these receptors: a woman between 45 and 65 years old with glioma.

The chain couples TRBV7-9 to TRBJ1-5; D gene uncertain. Germline CDR1 is SEHNR and CDR2 is FQNEAQ (reference sequence). The CDR3 runs to 13 residues. V was pared by 5 bases and J by 2 bases, with 7 bases between. The CDR3 spells CASSPGGNQPQHF. The CDR3, as DNA: TGTGCCAGCAGCCCCGGGGGCAATCAGCCCCAGCATTTT.

This clone has more than one count but fewer than ten. CDR3 sequence reads: CASSLAEGHGNSPLHF. CDR3 sequence (DNA): TGCGCCAGCAGCTTGGCCGAGGGCCATGGGAATTCACCCCTCCACTTT. The chain couples TRBV5-1 to TRBJ1-6, with no clear D. The CDR3 contains 16 residues. CDR1 SGHRS and CDR2 YFSETQ come from the germline V gene. With 0 bases removed from V and 7 bases from J, the gap between germline ends came to 14 bases.

The rearrangement links TRBV10-3 to TRBJ1-5; no firm D call. V was shortened by 0 bases and J by 9 bases, with 12 bases between the two germline ends. CDR1 and CDR2 (germline): ENHRY, SYGVKD. The CDR3 contains 14 residues. CDR3 DNA: TGTGCCATCAGTGAGTCCCTCAGCTCGAGGCCCCAGCATTTT. This codes for CAISESLSSRPQHF.

This chain uses TRBV18 with TRBJ2-3; 7 bases agree with TRBD1. V dropped 5 bases and J dropped 3; count of bases not matched to a gene: 8. In germline, CDR1 is KGHSH, CDR2 LQKENI. This CDR3 has 15 amino acids. CDR3 coding DNA: TGTGCCAGCTCATCGGGACAGTGGGGAACAGATACGCAGTATTTT. It translates to CASSSGQWGTDTQYF.

J is TRBJ2-5 and V is TRBV30; no clear D. V shed 0 bases and J shed 3 bases, with 11 bases lying between them. CDR1 and CDR2 from the germline V gene are GTSNPN and SVGIG (reference sequence). CDR3 size: 14 residues. The CDR3 here is CAWSVGWTEETQYF. The CDR3 region has the DNA TGTGCCTGGAGTGTAGGGTGGACCGAAGAGACCCAGTACTTC.

The J gene is TRBJ1-2, the V gene TRBV28; D is uncertain. This CDR3 region has 16 residues. The germline V gene has CDR1 MDHEN and CDR2 SYDVKM. Trimming cost V 6 bases and J 4 bases, with 21 bases left between them. The CDR3 bases are TGTGCCAGCAGCTGGGCCGGGCAGGCCAGCTTCTATGGCTACACCTTC. Its protein is CASSWAGQASFYGYTF.

The genes are TRBV19 and TRBJ2-5; D is uncertain. The CDR3 runs 17 residues. Germline assignment: CDR1 LNHDA and CDR2 SQIVND (reference sequence). V lost 0 bases and J 2 bases, leaving 16 bases between the germline ends. The CDR3 DNA is TGTGCCAGTAGTATAGATCATATCGGCGGTGAGCAAGAGACCCAGTACTTC. Its translation: CASSIDHIGGEQETQYF.

The chain recombines TRBV10-3 with TRBJ2-7, with D hard to call. V shed 2 bases and J shed 2 bases, with 4 bases lying between them. This CDR3 region has 12 residues. The V gene's germline CDR1 is ENHRY and CDR2 SYGVKD. The CDR3 DNA is TGTGCCATCAGTGAGGGGACCTACGAGCAGTACTTC. This codes for CAISEGTYEQYF.

This clone was counted a single time. V gene TRBV7-2 combines with J gene TRBJ2-7; D possibly corresponds to TRBD1 (6 bases). CDR1 and CDR2 from the germline V gene are SGHTA and FQGNSA. With 5 bases removed from V and 0 bases from J, the gap between germline ends came to 11 bases. The CDR3 has 14 amino acids. The CDR3: CASSPQGSSYEQYF. In DNA, the CDR3 is TGTGCCAGCAGCCCACAGGGTAGCTCCTACGAGCAGTACTTC.

V gene TRBV10-1 combines with J gene TRBJ1-1, with TRBD1 identical over 10 bases. CDR1 WNHNN and CDR2 SYGVQD come from the germline V gene (reference sequence). V lost 3 bases to trimming and J lost 0 bases; unmatched junction nucleotides: 7. The CDR3 is 17 amino acids. The CDR3 here is CASSEFRTGGMNTEAFF. The CDR3 nucleotides are TGCGCCAGCAGTGAATTCCGGACAGGGGGAATGAACACTGAAGCTTTCTTT.

V and J are TRBV10-1 and TRBJ1-5; D not certain. V shed 11 bases and J shed 6 bases, with 17 bases lying between them. Germline-derived CDR1 and CDR2 are WNHNN and SYGVQD (reference sequence). CDR3 size: 13 residues. CDR3 protein: CADFPPFGQPQHF. The CDR3 DNA follows: TGCGCCGATTTCCCCCCGTTCGGTCAGCCCCAGCATTTT.

V and J are TRBV5-4 and TRBJ2-1, with 11 bases aligning to TRBD2. V shed 3 bases, J shed 4 bases, and the junction held 9 bases outside the gene matches. Germline CDR1 SGHNT, CDR2 YYREEE (reference sequence). CDR3 length: 17 amino acids. As DNA, the CDR3 is TGTGCCAGCAGCTCGGGACTAGCGGCAAAGAGTTACAATGAGCAGTTCTTC. Translated: CASSSGLAAKSYNEQFF. Filled out from reference TRBV5-4 and TRBJ2-1, the complete variable domain reads ETGVTQSPTHLIKTRGQQVTLRCSSQSGHNTVSWYQQALGQGPQFIFQYYREEENGRGNFPPRFSGLQFPNYSSELNVNALELDDSALYLCASSSGLAAKSYNEQFFGPGTRLTVL.